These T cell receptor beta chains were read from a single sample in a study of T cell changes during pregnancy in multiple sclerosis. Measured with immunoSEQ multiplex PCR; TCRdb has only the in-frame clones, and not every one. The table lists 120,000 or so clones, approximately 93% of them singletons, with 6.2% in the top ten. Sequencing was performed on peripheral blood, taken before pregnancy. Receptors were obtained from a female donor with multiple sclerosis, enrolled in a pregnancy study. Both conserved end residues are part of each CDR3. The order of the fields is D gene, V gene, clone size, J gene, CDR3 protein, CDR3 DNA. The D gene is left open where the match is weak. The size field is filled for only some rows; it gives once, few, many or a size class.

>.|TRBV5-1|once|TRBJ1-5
CASSLAEGQPQHF
TGCGCCAGCAGCTTGGCAGAGGGTCAGCCCCAGCATTTT
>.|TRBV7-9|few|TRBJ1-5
CASSLNSNQPQHF
TGTGCCAGCAGCCTTAATAGCAATCAGCCCCAGCATTTT
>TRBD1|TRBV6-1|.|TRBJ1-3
CASRPTGTGNTIYF
TGTGCCAGCAGGCCGACAGGGACTGGAAACACCATATATTTT
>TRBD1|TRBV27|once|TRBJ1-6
CASSLRQGAGSPLHF
TGTGCCAGCAGTTTAAGGCAGGGGGCTGGATCACCCCTCCACTTT
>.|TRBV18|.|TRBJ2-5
CASSPQGGPGETQYF
TGTGCCAGCTCACCACAAGGGGGACCGGGAGAGACCCAGTACTTC
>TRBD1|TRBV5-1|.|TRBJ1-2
CASSLGGQRSYGYTF
TGCGCCAGCAGCTTGGGGGGACAGAGATCCTATGGCTACACCTTC
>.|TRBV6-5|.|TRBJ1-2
CASRQGRGYTF
TGTGCCAGCAGACAGGGAAGGGGCTACACCTTC
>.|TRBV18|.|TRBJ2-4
CASSPPAGEDNIQYF
TGTGCCAGCTCACCACCGGCCGGGGAGGATAACATTCAGTACTTC
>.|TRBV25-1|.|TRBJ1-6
CASRGAENSPLHF
TGTGCCAGCAGGGGGGCGGAAAATTCACCCCTCCACTTT
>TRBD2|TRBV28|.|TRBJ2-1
CASSPPSGLAGGSPEQFF
TGTGCCAGCAGTCCCCCTTCCGGACTAGCGGGAGGGTCCCCTGAGCAGTTCTTC
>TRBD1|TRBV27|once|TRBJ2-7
CASSPRQGREQYF
TGTGCCAGCAGTCCCAGACAGGGGAGAGAGCAGTACTTC
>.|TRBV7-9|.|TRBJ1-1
CASSLKGGGTEAFF
TGTGCCAGCAGCTTAAAAGGAGGCGGCACTGAAGCTTTCTTT
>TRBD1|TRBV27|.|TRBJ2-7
CASSPYLLGQGAYEQYF
TGTGCCAGCAGTCCTTACCTTTTAGGACAGGGGGCCTACGAGCAGTACTTC
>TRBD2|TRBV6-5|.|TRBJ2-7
CASSYLLAGEPYEQYF
TGTGCCAGCAGTTACCTACTAGCGGGAGAGCCCTACGAGCAGTACTTC
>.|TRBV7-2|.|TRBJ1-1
CASSLVGGTMNTEAFF
TGTGCCAGCAGCTTAGTCGGAGGAACTATGAACACTGAAGCTTTCTTT
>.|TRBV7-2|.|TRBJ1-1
CASSLTGNTEAFF
TGTGCCAGCAGCTTAACAGGGAACACTGAAGCTTTCTTT
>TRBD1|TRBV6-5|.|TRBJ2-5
CASTDRGQRETQYF
TGTGCCAGCACGGACAGGGGACAACGAGAGACCCAGTACTTC
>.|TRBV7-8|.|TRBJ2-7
CASSRNRVPSYEQYF
TGTGCCAGCAGCCGTAACAGGGTCCCGTCCTACGAGCAGTACTTC
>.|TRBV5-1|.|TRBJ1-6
CASSLDVLGNSPLHF
TGCGCCAGCAGCCTTGACGTATTGGGCAATTCACCCCTCCACTTT
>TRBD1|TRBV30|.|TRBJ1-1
CAWRGYRGLTEAFF
TGTGCCTGGAGGGGATACAGGGGGCTCACTGAAGCTTTCTTT
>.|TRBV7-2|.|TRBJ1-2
CASSPQATVSYTF
TGTGCCAGCAGCCCCCAGGCGACAGTGAGCTACACCTTC
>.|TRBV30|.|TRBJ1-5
CAWTTGNQPQHF
TGTGCCTGGACTACAGGAAATCAGCCCCAGCATTTT
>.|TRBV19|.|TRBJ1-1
CASSIGAKTEAFF
TGTGCCAGTAGTATAGGGGCGAAGACTGAAGCTTTCTTT
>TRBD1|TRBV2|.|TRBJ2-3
CASRPGTGGITDTQYF
TGTGCCAGCAGACCAGGGACAGGGGGGATCACAGATACGCAGTATTTT
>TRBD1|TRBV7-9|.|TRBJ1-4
CASSLRQGREKLFF
TGTGCCAGCAGCTTACGACAGGGCCGGGAAAAACTGTTTTTT
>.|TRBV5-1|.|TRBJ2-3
CASSLYSQDTQYF
TGCGCCAGCAGCTTGTACAGCCAAGATACGCAGTATTTT
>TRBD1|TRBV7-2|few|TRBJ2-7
CASSLDRVVNEQYF
TGTGCCAGCAGCTTGGACAGGGTAGTCAACGAGCAGTACTTC
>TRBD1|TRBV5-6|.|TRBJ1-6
CASTPGTGTGRYNSPLHF
TGTGCCAGTACACCGGGGACAGGGACCGGGAGGTATAATTCACCCCTCCACTTT
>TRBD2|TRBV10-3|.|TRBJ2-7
CAISESASGRVHEQYF
TGTGCCATCAGTGAGTCGGCTAGCGGGAGGGTCCACGAGCAGTACTTC
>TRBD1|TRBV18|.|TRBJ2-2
CASSPPGQGTGELFF
TGTGCCAGCTCACCGCCGGGACAGGGGACCGGGGAGCTGTTTTTT
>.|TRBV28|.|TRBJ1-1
CASIRETEAFF
TGTGCCAGCATCCGGGAAACTGAAGCTTTCTTT
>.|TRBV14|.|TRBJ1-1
CASSRGTEAFF
TGTGCCAGCAGTCGGGGGACTGAAGCTTTCTTT
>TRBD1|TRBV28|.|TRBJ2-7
CASSDGTVYEQYF
TGTGCCAGCAGCGATGGGACAGTGTACGAGCAGTACTTC
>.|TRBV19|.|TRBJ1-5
CATSGVSNQPQHF
TGTGCCACTAGCGGGGTTAGCAATCAGCCCCAGCATTTT
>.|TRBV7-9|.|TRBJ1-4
CASTVREKLFF
TGTGCCAGCACCGTACGGGAAAAACTGTTTTTT
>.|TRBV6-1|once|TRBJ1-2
CASSEFRGASYGYTF
TGTGCCAGCAGTGAATTTCGGGGAGCCAGCTATGGCTACACCTTC
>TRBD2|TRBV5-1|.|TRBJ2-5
CASKQVGGGETQYF
TGCGCCAGCAAACAAGTGGGCGGGGGAGAGACCCAGTACTTC
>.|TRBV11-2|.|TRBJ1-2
CASSLRSVNYGYTF
TGTGCCAGCAGCCTCCGAAGCGTTAACTATGGCTACACCTTC
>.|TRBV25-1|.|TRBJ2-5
CASSEYFGETQYF
TGTGCCAGCAGTGAATATTTCGGAGAGACCCAGTACTTC
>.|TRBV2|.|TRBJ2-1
CASSPGTAYNEQFF
TGTGCCAGCAGTCCCGGGACTGCCTACAATGAGCAGTTCTTC
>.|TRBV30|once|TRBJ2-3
CAWELSAGAIDTQYF
TGTGCCTGGGAACTCTCAGCAGGGGCGATAGATACGCAGTATTTT
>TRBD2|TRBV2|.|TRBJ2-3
CASSELGAGGSTDTQYF
TGTGCCAGCAGTGAACTGGGAGCGGGAGGGAGCACAGATACGCAGTATTTT
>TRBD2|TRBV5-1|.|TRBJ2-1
CASSLVLAGGDNEQFF
TGCGCCAGCAGCTTGGTACTAGCGGGAGGCGACAATGAGCAGTTCTTC
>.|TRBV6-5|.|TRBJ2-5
CASSRGNQETQYF
TGTGCCAGCAGTAGGGGGAACCAAGAGACCCAGTACTTC
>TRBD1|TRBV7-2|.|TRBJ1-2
CASSSRTGTTGGYTF
TGTGCCAGCAGCTCCCGGACAGGGACGACGGGAGGCTACACCTTC
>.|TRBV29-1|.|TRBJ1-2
CSVNGGPNYGYTF
TGCAGCGTGAACGGGGGGCCTAACTATGGCTACACCTTC
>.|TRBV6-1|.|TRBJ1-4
CASGPRGFTNEKLFF
TGTGCCAGCGGCCCAAGGGGGTTTACTAATGAAAAACTGTTTTTT
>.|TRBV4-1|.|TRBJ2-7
CASSSGTGTYEQYF
TGCGCCAGCAGCTCCGGGACTGGTACCTACGAGCAGTACTTC